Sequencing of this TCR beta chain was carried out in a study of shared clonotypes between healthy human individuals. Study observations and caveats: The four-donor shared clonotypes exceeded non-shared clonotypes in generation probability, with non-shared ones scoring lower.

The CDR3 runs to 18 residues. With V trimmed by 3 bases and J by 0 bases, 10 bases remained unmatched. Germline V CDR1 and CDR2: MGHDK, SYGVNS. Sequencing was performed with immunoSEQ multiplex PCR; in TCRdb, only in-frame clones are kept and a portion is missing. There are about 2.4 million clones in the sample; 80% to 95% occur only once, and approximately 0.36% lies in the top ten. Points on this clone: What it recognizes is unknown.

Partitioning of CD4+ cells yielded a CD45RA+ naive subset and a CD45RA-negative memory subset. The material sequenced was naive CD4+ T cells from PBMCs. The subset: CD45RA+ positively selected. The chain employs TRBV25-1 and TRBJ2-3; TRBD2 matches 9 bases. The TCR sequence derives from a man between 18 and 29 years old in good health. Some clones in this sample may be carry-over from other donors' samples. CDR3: CASSDPRASGASTDTQYF. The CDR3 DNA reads TGTGCCAGCAGTGACCCCCGGGCTAGCGGGGCGAGCACAGATACGCAGTATTTT.